Presented here are 22 T cell receptor beta chains from one specimen sequenced in a study of cytomegalovirus exposure and HLA in healthy donors. The PCR had 60 Vbeta and 13 Jbeta primers. TCRdb keeps only in-frame clones here, not all; method: immunoSEQ multiplex PCR. In the table there are around 77,000 clones, more than 75% of which are singletons. The sequencing input was PBMCs. The source is a man aged 40-50 years in good health and CMV-seronegative.

This chain joins TRBV10-3 and TRBJ2-2; 10 bases fit TRBD1. Losses at the gene ends were 4 bases for V and 8 bases for J; bases not matched to a gene: 13. In germline, CDR1 is ENHRY, CDR2 SYGVKD. This CDR3 is 17 amino acids long. The CDR3 protein is CAISGQGQGSRLGELFF. CDR3 bases: TGTGCCATCAGTGGCCAGGGACAGGGGTCCCGTTTGGGGGAGCTGTTTTTT.

The chain has TRBV4-2 and TRBJ1-6, with TRBD1 identical over 9 bases. CDR1 and CDR2 (germline): LGHNA, YNFKEQ. The junction had 6 bases not matched to a gene; V was cut back by 2 bases and J by 7 bases. This CDR3 contains 16 residues. Written as DNA, the CDR3 is TGTGCCAGCAGCCAATGGGACAGGGCTGCGAATTCACCCCTCCACTTT. Its protein product is CASSQWDRAANSPLHF.

This sequence joins TRBV6-6 and TRBJ2-3; TRBD2 might be the D (5 bases). Germline lookup yields CDR1 MNHNY and CDR2 SVGAGI (reference sequence). Trimming cost V 0 bases and J 9 bases, with 10 bases left between them. The CDR3 is 13 residues long. CDR3 DNA sequence: TGTGCCAGCAGTTACTCGAAAGAGCGGACGCAGTATTTT. Its translation is CASSYSKERTQYF.

The gene calls are TRBV18 and TRBJ2-7; D might be TRBD2 (5 bases). The CDR3 contains 15 residues. V lost 3 bases and J 3 bases, leaving 15 bases between the germline ends. The germline gives CDR1 KGHSH, CDR2 LQKENI. The CDR3 DNA sequence: TGTGCCAGCTCACCTACTGAGCTAGCAAGCTACGAGCAGTACTTC. It translates to CASSPTELASYEQYF.

The chain carries TRBV6-6 and TRBJ2-7, with TRBD1 matching over 7 bases. With 4 bases clipped from V and 6 bases from J, the junction kept 9 bases outside the gene matches. This CDR3 region has 14 residues. Germline CDR1 is MNHNY and CDR2 is SVGAGI (reference sequence). CDR3 sequence: CASSLGQPPGEQYF. In DNA, the CDR3 is TGTGCCAGCAGTTTGGGACAGCCCCCGGGCGAGCAGTACTTC.

The rearrangement links TRBV18 to TRBJ1-4, with D possibly being TRBD1 (5 bases). Trimming pared 5 bases from V and 0 bases from J, leaving 7 bases between. The CDR3 extends over 14 amino acids. CDR1 and CDR2 from the germline V gene are KGHSH and LQKENI. The DNA of the CDR3 is TGTGCCAGCTCAGAAGGGGCAACTAATGAAAAACTGTTTTTT. Amino acid sequence: CASSEGATNEKLFF.

The chain is built from TRBV19 and TRBJ1-4, with unresolved D. This CDR3 spans 15 amino acids. V was clipped by 6 bases and J by 0 bases, with 11 bases between them. Germline CDR1 and CDR2: LNHDA and SQIVND (reference sequence). In DNA, the CDR3 is TGTGCCAGTAGCGTCCAGTACACAACTAATGAAAAACTGTTTTTT. This encodes CASSVQYTTNEKLFF.

This clone was counted between two and nine times. The chain links TRBV4-1 to TRBJ2-6; D gene ambiguous. V shed 1 base and J shed 0 bases, with 7 bases lying between them. The CDR3 spans 16 residues. Germline CDR1 reads MGHRA; CDR2 reads YSYEKL. The CDR3 nucleotides read TGCGCCAGCAGCCAAGGAACTGGCTCTGGGGCCAACGTCCTGACTTTC. It codes for CASSQGTGSGANVLTF.

The chain recombines TRBV6-6 with TRBJ1-3; 7 positions agree with TRBD1. The CDR3 has 15 residues. Trimming cost V 4 bases and J 3 bases; bases outside gene matches: 6. From germline, CDR1 is MNHNY and CDR2 SVGAGI (reference sequence). This CDR3 is CASSSSGTDGNTIYF. The CDR3 DNA follows: TGTGCCAGCAGTTCCTCCGGGACAGATGGAAACACCATATATTTT.

The chain employs TRBV28 and TRBJ1-4, with D unresolved. The CDR3 runs 14 residues. Trimming shortened V by 3 bases and J by 2 bases, and 7 bases separated the two germline ends. Germline assignment: CDR1 MDHEN and CDR2 SYDVKM. In DNA form, the CDR3 reads TGTGCCAGCAGTTTTGGCGGCACTAATGAAAAACTGTTTTTT. Translating it yields CASSFGGTNEKLFF.

V gene TRBV10-3 combines with J gene TRBJ2-7, with D perhaps matching TRBD2 (7 bases). V lost 6 bases to trimming and J lost 1 base, with 13 bases between them. The germline CDR1 and CDR2 sequences are ENHRY and SYGVKD. This CDR3 contains 14 residues. CDR3 region: CAIRWGGESYEQYF. CDR3 coding DNA: TGTGCCATCAGATGGGGGGGCGAGTCCTACGAGCAGTACTTC.

This clone appeared once. This chain connects TRBV19 to TRBJ1-5, with 8 bases that match TRBD1. Germline trimming cut 7 bases from V and 7 bases from J; bases unmatched to any gene: 9. Germline V gene sequence: CDR1 LNHDA, CDR2 SQIVND (reference sequence). The length of the CDR3 is 14 residues. The CDR3: CASMDRERGQPQHF. The DNA for the CDR3 is TGTGCCAGTATGGACAGGGAAAGGGGCCAGCCCCAGCATTTT.

The V call is TRBV7-2, the J call TRBJ1-2; 7 bases line up with TRBD1. J lost 0 bases, V lost 5 bases, and 6 bases had no gene match. The CDR3 has 15 amino acids. Germline values: CDR1 SGHTA, CDR2 FQGNSA. CDR3 nucleotides: TGTGCCAGCAGCCCTGGACAGGCTACTAACTATGGCTACACCTTC. This gives the protein CASSPGQATNYGYTF.

V is TRBV13 and J is TRBJ2-7; 10 bases line up with TRBD1. The CDR3 has 15 residues. Germline V gene lookup returns CDR1 PRHDT and CDR2 FYEKMQ (reference sequence). V lost 2 bases, J lost 9 bases, and 10 bases stayed unmatched. The CDR3, as DNA: TGTGCCAGCAGCTTACGGGACAGGGGACCTACGAGGCAGTACTTC. This codes for CASSLRDRGPTRQYF.

In its sample, this clone was seen once. The chain combines TRBV28 with TRBJ1-6; 9 positions match TRBD1. Germline V CDR1 and CDR2: MDHEN, SYDVKM. The CDR3 contains 16 residues. The J segment lost 3 bases and the V segment lost 7 bases, leaving 7 bases of the junction unmatched. The CDR3 loop reads CASTRTGGFYNSPLHF. CDR3 DNA sequence: TGTGCCAGCACCAGAACAGGGGGCTTCTATAATTCACCCCTCCACTTT. Full variable domain (remainder filled in from reference TRBV28 and TRBJ1-6): DVKVTQSSRYLVKRTGEKVFLECVQDMDHENMFWYRQDPGLGLRLIYFSYDVKMKEKGDIPEGYSVSREKKERFSLILESASTNQTSMYLCASTRTGGFYNSPLHFGNGTRLTVT.

The chain combines TRBV5-1 with TRBJ1-3, with D perhaps TRBD1 (6 bases). This CDR3 is built from 15 residues. CDR1 and CDR2 from the germline V gene are SGHRS and YFSETQ. Trimming stripped 0 bases from V and 1 base from J, with 8 bases between. The CDR3, as DNA: TGCGCCAGCAGCTTGGGGACAGTTTCTGGAAACACCATATATTTT. It yields the protein CASSLGTVSGNTIYF.

The gene calls are TRBV18 and TRBJ1-5; 8 bases line up with TRBD1. The CDR3 runs 15 residues. CDR1 is KGHSH, CDR2 LQKENI, per germline. J lost 9 bases, V lost 5 bases, and 12 bases had no gene match. The CDR3 DNA is TGTGCCAGCTCAGGCAAGATACAGGGGGTAGGGCCCCAGCATTTT. Encoded protein: CASSGKIQGVGPQHF.

This clone has just one count. The chain recombines TRBV5-1 with TRBJ2-1; 7 nucleotides match TRBD2. Germline loops: CDR1 SGHRS, CDR2 YFSETQ. The ends lost 5 bases at V and 6 bases at J; junction bases unmatched: 8. The CDR3 spans 14 residues. The CDR3 sequence: CASSEGGPFNEQFF. The CDR3 DNA reads as TGCGCCAGCAGTGAGGGAGGGCCTTTCAATGAGCAGTTCTTC. Combining the CDR3 with reference TRBV5-1 and TRBJ2-1 gives the whole variable domain KAGVTQTPRYLIKTRGQQVTLSCSPISGHRSVSWYQQTPGQGLQFLFEYFSETQRNKGNFPGRFSGRQFSNSRSEMNVSTLELGDSALYLCASSEGGPFNEQFFGPGTRLTVL.

The gene calls are TRBV19 and TRBJ1-5; the match to TRBD1 covers 8 bases. The V gene's germline CDR1 is LNHDA and CDR2 SQIVND (reference sequence). This CDR3 spans 14 amino acids. After removal of 8 bases from V and 0 bases from J, the junction contained 3 bases not matched to a gene. CDR3 coding DNA: TGTGCCAGTGACAGGGGTTATAGCAATCAGCCCCAGCATTTT. This codes for CASDRGYSNQPQHF.

This rearrangement joins TRBV4-3 to TRBJ2-3; 13 bases are a match to TRBD2. From germline, CDR1 is LGHNA and CDR2 YSLEER. Trimming cost V 4 bases and J 2 bases; bases outside gene matches: 6. The CDR3 runs 17 residues. The DNA for the CDR3 is TGCGCCAGCAGCCGGACACTAGCGGGGGGGCCCACAGATACGCAGTATTTT. Translating it yields CASSRTLAGGPTDTQYF.

The chain is built from TRBV6-5 and TRBJ2-7; possibly TRBD2 for D (6 bases). The CDR3 sequence is 14 residues long. The germline gives CDR1 MNHEY, CDR2 SVGAGI. Deletions cut 8 bases from V and 1 base from J, with 15 bases between. CDR3 protein: CASLPEGGSYEQYF. CDR3 DNA: TGTGCCAGCCTTCCAGAAGGAGGGTCCTACGAGCAGTACTTC.

The V and J genes are TRBV19 and TRBJ1-5, with TRBD1 matching over 7 bases. Germline-derived CDR1 and CDR2 are LNHDA and SQIVND (reference sequence). CDR3 length: 16 amino acids. Germline trimming cut 8 bases from V and 0 bases from J; bases unmatched to any gene: 10. The CDR3 here is CASGLPGQNSNQPQHF. The CDR3 DNA sequence: TGTGCCAGTGGTTTACCGGGACAGAATAGCAATCAGCCCCAGCATTTT.